One sample yielded the 32 T cell receptor beta chains listed below, sequenced in a study of Graves' ophthalmopathy and Graves' hyperthyroidism. The authors amplified TCR beta CDR3 regions from RNA transcripts. Scientists carried out first-round RT-PCR using HTBI primers and then a second-round multiplex PCR. TCRdb independently ran MiXCR on the multiplex PCR reads; one entry per CDR3 protein. Among some 370,000 distinct CDR3 sequences, roughly 17% were seen once, and the ten largest hold 2.4%. The sequenced sample consisted of peripheral blood. The receptors here all came from an adult woman with stable Graves' hyperthyroidism.

CDR3 protein: CASSYSGQGRKTQYF. CDR3 bases: TGTGCCAGCAGTTACTCCGGACAGGGAAGAAAGACCCAGTACTTC. The chain joins TRBV6-5 to TRBJ2-5, with TRBD1 identical over 8 bases. Unmatched junction bases numbered 6, after V lost 0 bases and J lost 6 bases. The CDR3 runs to 15 residues. Looked up from germline, CDR1 is MNHEY and CDR2 is SVGAGI.

The rearrangement links TRBV12-3 or TRBV12-4 to TRBJ1-2, with a tentative D call TRBD1 (6 bases). Trimming removed 3 bases from V and 4 bases from J, with 12 bases in between. This CDR3 spans 14 amino acids. CDR3 in DNA: TGTGCCAGCAGTTTTAGGGGGGCGGCCTATGGCTACACCTTC. Encoded protein: CASSFRGAAYGYTF.

The V call is TRBV5-1, the J call TRBJ2-2; no clear D. This CDR3 contains 15 residues. V shed 1 base and J shed 4 bases, with 11 bases lying between them. Germline-derived CDR1 and CDR2 are SGHRS and YFSETQ. The CDR3 here is CASSLLMGGTGELFF. The CDR3, as DNA: TGCGCCAGCAGCTTGCTTATGGGTGGCACCGGGGAGCTGTTTTTT.

This clonotype was observed once. At one boundary the junction diverges from the germline segment, which might be a read error. J is TRBJ2-7 and V is TRBV20-1, with D perhaps TRBD2 (6 bases). Germline V gives CDR1 DFQATT, CDR2 SNEGSKA (reference sequence). This CDR3 comprises 15 residues. The CDR3 bases are TGCAGTGCTAGAGTCTATGGCGGGGAGAAATACGAGCAGTGCTTC. Encoded protein: CSARVYGGEKYEQCF.

This clonotype was seen many times. The rearrangement uses TRBV13 and TRBJ1-2; no definite D call. Germline CDR1 and CDR2: PRHDT and FYEKMQ (reference sequence). The CDR3 is 12 residues long. Trimming removed 0 bases from V and 8 bases from J, with 7 bases in between. The CDR3 region has the DNA TGTGCCAGCAGCTTAGGGCCGGGGGGCTACACCTTC. Amino acid sequence: CASSLGPGGYTF. Using reference TRBV13 and TRBJ1-2 for the parts outside the CDR3, the full variable domain is AAGVIQSPRHLIKEKRETATLKCYPIPRHDTVYWYQQGPGQDPQFLISFYEKMQSDKGSIPDRFSAQQFSDYHSELNMSSLELGDSALYFCASSLGPGGYTFGSGTRLTVV.

This clonotype was picked up many times. The junction differs from germline at one of its ends, possibly a read error. The chain is built from TRBV30 and TRBJ2-4, with a possible D match to TRBD1 (5 bases). CDR3 length: 14 amino acids. Germline V gives CDR1 GTSNPN, CDR2 SVGIG (reference sequence). The CDR3, as DNA: TGTGCCTGGAGTCCCCGGACCCCAGGGAACATTAAGTACTTC. Its translation: CAWSPRTPGNIKYF.

This clonotype was detected ten times or more. J is TRBJ2-5 and V is TRBV7-6; the D is unclear. The CDR3 sequence is 11 residues long. CDR1 and CDR2 from the germline V gene are SGHVS and FNYEAQ. V was cut by 5 bases and J by 4 bases, with 5 bases left in between. The CDR3: CASSESETQYF. CDR3 sequence (DNA): TGTGCCAGCAGCGAATCAGAGACCCAGTACTTC.

This clonotype was recorded at least ten times. The chain is built from TRBV6-1 and TRBJ1-2; the D gene is possibly TRBD1 (6 bases). Between the trimmed V and J ends, which lost 6 bases and 6 bases, there was a span of 17 bases. Germline V gives CDR1 MNHNS, CDR2 SASEGT. This CDR3 is 14 amino acids long. The CDR3 here is CASSSPDRRDGYTF. The CDR3 region has the DNA TGTGCCAGCAGCTCGCCCGACAGGCGGGATGGCTACACCTTC.

Of note for this clonotype: A read error may be the cause here, since a much bigger clone is one base away. The genes are TRBV6-5 and TRBJ2-5; D may be TRBD1 or TRBD2 (5 bases each). The CDR3 is 13 residues long. Germline values: CDR1 MNHEY, CDR2 SVGAGI. CDR3 residues: CASSYRDQETLYF. The CDR3 bases are TGTGCCAGCAGTTACAGGGACCAAGAGACCCTGTACTTC.

This clonotype has a count of ten or more. Germline is not matched at one junction end, which may reflect a read error. The chain uses TRBV6-1 and TRBJ1-6; D remains ambiguous. The CDR3 extends over 15 amino acids. Germline assignment: CDR1 MNHNS and CDR2 SASEGT. The CDR3 region has the DNA TGTGCCAGCAGACCCAATGTCCAGATTAATTCACCCCCCCACTTT. Translated, it gives CASRPNVQINSPPHF.

This clonotype turned up a few times. The DNA of the CDR3 is TGCGCCAGCAGCCAGCGGGACGAGCAGTACTTC. This encodes CASSQRDEQYF. The chain carries TRBV4-1 and TRBJ2-7; weak D call: TRBD2 (5 bases). Germline CDR1 MGHRA, CDR2 YSYEKL. The CDR3 consists of 11 residues. V was shortened by 3 bases and J by 5 bases, with 5 bases between the two germline ends.

V usage is TRBV4-2 and J usage is TRBJ2-7; no firm D call. The CDR3 is 12 amino acids. The V end lost 3 bases, the J end lost 6 bases, and 9 bases lay between the germline ends. Germline V lookup: CDR1 LGHNA, CDR2 YNFKEQ. The CDR3 region has the DNA TGTGCCAGCAGCCAGCTAGAAGGCGAGCAGTACTTC. Encoded protein: CASSQLEGEQYF.

This clonotype appeared a few times. The CDR3 loop is CATAWDTQYF. Here the CDR3 DNA reads TGTGCCACCGCGTGGGATACGCAGTATTTT. The V call is TRBV2, the J call TRBJ2-3; D is unclear. The CDR3 consists of 10 residues. V was pared by 10 bases and J by 6 bases, with 8 bases between. Germline V gives CDR1 SNHLY, CDR2 FYNNEI.

The rearrangement joins TRBV20-1 to TRBJ2-7, with a possible D match to TRBD1 (6 bases). Germline-derived CDR1 and CDR2 are DFQATT and SNEGSKA (reference sequence). This CDR3 is 14 amino acids long. The V gene lost 4 bases and the J gene lost 0 bases, with 13 bases spanning the gap. In nucleotides, the CDR3 is TGCAGTGCTATTCGGGACACCGACTCCTACGAGCAGTACTTC. Residues: CSAIRDTDSYEQYF.

In this sample, this clonotype turned up many times. CDR3 sequence: CASSLTGSNYGYTF. Written as DNA, the CDR3 is TGTGCCAGCAGTCTGACAGGGTCCAACTATGGCTACACCTTC. V usage is TRBV28 and J usage is TRBJ1-2; 7 nucleotides line up with TRBD1. The CDR3 loop spans 14 amino acids. J lost 2 bases, V lost 5 bases, and 5 bases had no gene match. CDR1 and CDR2 from the germline V gene are MDHEN and SYDVKM.

Ten or more counts support this clonotype. The gene calls are TRBV20-1 and TRBJ1-1, with TRBD1 matching 7 bases. CDR3 length: 16 amino acids. Germline V gene data show CDR1 as DFQATT and CDR2 as SNEGSKA (reference sequence). Germline trimming cut 4 bases from V and 0 bases from J; bases unmatched to any gene: 11. CDR3 region: CSATHRQGSLNTEAFF. The CDR3, as DNA: TGCAGTGCTACCCACCGACAGGGCTCCTTGAACACTGAAGCTTTCTTT.

A word on this clonotype: This clone may be a read error of a much larger clone one base away. This chain uses TRBV7-9 with TRBJ2-7; possible D gene TRBD1, 5 bases. The CDR3 totals 14 residues. Trimming removed 4 bases at V and 10 bases at J, with 20 bases between. Germline lookup yields CDR1 SEHNR and CDR2 FQNEAQ (reference sequence). The CDR3: CASSSSVQIGDQYF. CDR3 coding DNA: TGTGCCAGCAGCTCCTCTGTACAGATAGGGGATCAGTACTTC.

This clonotype showed up many times. The chain recombines TRBV6-1 with TRBJ1-6, with 7 bases that match TRBD1. Unmatched junction bases numbered 7, after V lost 8 bases and J lost 0 bases. The germline gives CDR1 MNHNS, CDR2 SASEGT. This CDR3 is built from 16 residues. The CDR3 nucleotides are TGTGCCAGCGACTGGGGACAGAGCTCCTATAATTCACCCCTCCACTTT. Its translation is CASDWGQSSYNSPLHF.

This clonotype was observed once. The chain carries TRBV6-1 and TRBJ1-1; D is unclear. V shed 6 bases and J shed 9 bases, with 20 bases lying between them. Germline loops: CDR1 MNHNS, CDR2 SASEGT. The CDR3 contains 14 residues. The CDR3 is CASSDRTDGSKAFF. The CDR3, as DNA: TGTGCCAGCAGCGATAGAACGGACGGATCTAAAGCTTTCTTT.

Ten or more counts support this clonotype. The chain recombines TRBV30 with TRBJ1-2, with TRBD1 matching over 11 bases. Germline trimming cut 2 bases from V and 7 bases from J; bases unmatched to any gene: 6. CDR3 length: 14 amino acids. Germline CDR1 is GTSNPN and CDR2 is SVGIG (reference sequence). CDR3 sequence reads: CAWSSGQGAAGYTF. CDR3 bases: TGTGCCTGGAGTAGCGGACAGGGGGCAGCTGGCTACACCTTC.

In regard to this clonotype: A junction boundary mismatches the germline segment, possibly from a read error. V and J are TRBV6-1 and TRBJ2-7; the match to TRBD2 covers 7 bases. The J call is uncertain, as TRBJ2-1 better fits the DNA end. CDR1 and CDR2 (germline): MNHNS, SASEGT. This CDR3 is 13 amino acids long. DNA for the CDR3: TGTTCCAGCAGTCGGACTAGTTTCCACGAGCAGTTCTTC. As protein: CSSSRTSFHEQFF.

In its sample, this clonotype was seen many times. This chain joins TRBV6-5 and TRBJ1-5; D is ambiguous. Germline V CDR1 and CDR2: MNHEY, SVGAGI. V was trimmed by 8 bases and J by 10 bases, leaving 21 bases between them. The CDR3 covers 14 residues. The CDR3 sequence: CASGGGEGIQPQHF. The CDR3 DNA follows: TGTGCCAGCGGAGGAGGAGAGGGTATCCAACCCCAGCATTTT.

This clonotype has a count of ten or more. The gene calls are TRBV6-5 and TRBJ1-1; D remains unclear. CDR1 is MNHEY, CDR2 SVGAGI, per germline. This CDR3 has 13 residues. Trimming shortened V by 5 bases and J by 1 base, and 8 bases separated the two germline ends. The DNA of the CDR3 is TGTGCCAGCAGTAGGACGTCGAACACTGAAGCTTTCTTT. This gives the protein CASSRTSNTEAFF.

This clonotype was found many times. The genes are TRBV30 and TRBJ1-1; the match to TRBD1 covers 9 bases. V gave up 5 bases and J gave up 0 bases; unmatched junction bases: 4. The germline gives CDR1 GTSNPN, CDR2 SVGIG (reference sequence). The length of the CDR3 is 14 residues. The CDR3 nucleotides read TGTGCCTGGGGACAGGGGTCCATGAACACTGAAGCTTTCTTT. Its protein product is CAWGQGSMNTEAFF.

This clonotype was found many times. V gene TRBV6-2 or TRBV6-3 combines with J gene TRBJ2-2; TRBD2 is a possible D gene (5 bases). V shed 2 bases and J shed 6 bases, with 13 bases lying between them. This CDR3 has 15 residues. Germline assignment: CDR1 MNHEY and CDR2 SVGEGT. The CDR3 loop reads CASSYQARGSGELFF. DNA of the CDR3: TGTGCCAGCAGTTACCAAGCCCGAGGGTCCGGGGAGCTGTTTTTT.

This clonotype was recorded a few times. This chain connects TRBV20-1 to TRBJ2-5, with D perhaps TRBD1 (8 bases). Trimming left V 3 bases short and J 5 bases short, with 19 bases between. The CDR3 has 15 amino acids. Germline V gene lookup returns CDR1 DFQATT and CDR2 SNEGSKA (reference sequence). CDR3 bases: TGCAGTGCTAGGGGGGGGGCAGGGGGCTCGGAGACCCAGTACTTC. Translation gives CSARGGAGGSETQYF.

This clonotype was observed at least ten times. V usage is TRBV20-1 and J usage is TRBJ2-7, with 7 bases fitting TRBD2. J was trimmed by 4 bases and V by 7 bases; bases with no gene match: 10. Germline V gene data show CDR1 as DFQATT and CDR2 as SNEGSKA (reference sequence). This CDR3 is built from 13 residues. This CDR3 is CSGSGRERYEQYF. The DNA of the CDR3 is TGCAGTGGGTCGGGGCGGGAGAGGTACGAGCAGTACTTC.

This clonotype was seen many times. The gene calls are TRBV6-1 and TRBJ2-7; tentatively, D is TRBD1 (8 bases). The CDR3 is 14 amino acids. CDR1 and CDR2 (germline): MNHNS, SASEGT. V was shortened by 6 bases and J by 3 bases, with 15 bases between the two germline ends. The CDR3 DNA sequence: TGTGCCAGCAGATCCACAGGGGGGGGCTACGAGCAGTACTTC. Protein: CASRSTGGGYEQYF.

V gene TRBV27 combines with J gene TRBJ2-7; D remains unclear. The V end lost 5 bases, the J end lost 2 bases, and 13 bases lay between the germline ends. Per the germline V gene, CDR1 is MNHEY and CDR2 is SMNVEV (reference sequence). This CDR3 region has 14 residues. CDR3: CASSTFGRAYEQYF. The CDR3 DNA reads as TGTGCCAGCAGTACTTTCGGAAGGGCCTACGAGCAGTACTTC.

In this sample, this clonotype turned up many times. CDR3 region: CASSDRGTYSYEQYF. The CDR3 bases are TGTGCCAGCAGTGACCGTGGCACATACTCCTACGAGCAGTACTTC. The rearrangement joins TRBV28 to TRBJ2-7; unclear D gene. There are 15 residues in the CDR3. Trimming cost V 5 bases and J 0 bases, with 14 bases left between them. Germline lookup yields CDR1 MDHEN and CDR2 SYDVKM.

This clonotype was recorded many times. This chain connects TRBV2 to TRBJ2-7, with 8 bases fitting TRBD1. CDR1 is SNHLY and CDR2 is FYNNEI in the germline V gene. V dropped 4 bases and J dropped 1; count of bases not matched to a gene: 12. This CDR3 has 17 amino acids. CDR3 region: CASSGRDRWGVSYEQYF. The CDR3 DNA follows: TGTGCCAGCAGTGGACGGGACAGGTGGGGAGTTTCCTACGAGCAGTACTTC.

In this sample, this clonotype turned up many times. J is TRBJ1-5 and V is TRBV12-3 or TRBV12-4, with D possibly being TRBD1 (5 bases). Trimming stripped 2 bases from V and 8 bases from J, with 16 bases between. The CDR3 extends over 15 amino acids. The CDR3: CASSLFALGGEPQHF. CDR3 DNA sequence: TGTGCCAGCAGTTTATTTGCGTTGGGGGGGGAGCCCCAGCATTTT.